This paragraph covers one T cell receptor beta chain sequence. This entry is derived from a study of shared clonotypes between healthy human individuals. The CDR3 totals 16 residues. Germline assignment: CDR1 LGHNA and CDR2 YNFKEQ. V lost 0 bases, J lost 0 bases, and 9 bases lay in between. Data came from immunoSEQ multiplex PCR; TCRdb stores just in-frame clones and leaves some out. There are a few million clones in the sample; around nine tenths occur only once, and over 0.12% lies in the top ten. The sequence derives from a man between 18 and 35 years old in good health. The sequencing input was naive CD4+ T cells sorted from blood. Regarding subset: CD45RA+ positively selected. V usage is TRBV4-2 and J usage is TRBJ1-3; perhaps TRBD1 as D (5 bases). CDR3 protein: CASSQDRDLSGNTIYF. The CDR3 bases are TGTGCCAGCAGCCAAGATCGGGACCTCTCTGGAAACACCATATATTTT.